This TCR beta chain stems from a study of T cells expressing NK-cell markers. On the study more broadly: Among the eight sequenced donors, seven tested HCMV-seropositive and one tested seronegative.

TCRdb derives one entry per CDR3 protein from the 5' RACE reads, leaving out DNA. The listing records tens of thousands of distinct CDR3 sequences. Study-wide results and caveats: A handful of donors likewise had their CD3+CD56-NKG2C+ fraction led by these clonotypes.

CDR1 LGHNA and CDR2 YNFKEQ come from the germline V gene. The CDR3 contains 17 residues. Notes on this clonotype: Its antigen is undetermined.

Source material: blood T cells: a sorted CD56 or NKG2C T cell subset, CD4+ or CD8+ T cells, or bulk PBMC T cells (not recorded which). This clonotype originated in a woman aged 18-70 years in good health. The genes are TRBV4-2 and TRBJ1-1; there is no DNA to check the TCRdb D call of TRBD1. The CDR3 reads CASSPYTEPGMNTEAFF.